The text below deals with one TCR beta chain. The antigen it recognizes is unknown. Its ends do not fully match the called genes, so a read error is possible. From the cysteine through the phenylalanine, the CDR3 covers 14 amino acids. The DNA shown is the 42-base CDR3, in frame from base 1. Per the germline V gene, SGHTA is the CDR1 and FQGNSA is the CDR2. The method was PCR. Sequenced on an Illumina HiSeq 2500. To reduce PCR and sequencing biases, unique molecular identifiers were incorporated into the TCR beta cDNA libraries. Every 1 to 10 million input T cells yielded approximately 500,000 cDNA molecules, meaning each molecule approximated one T cell. The same protocol used for the earlier healthy control dataset was applied to prepare and sequence the patient libraries. Samples belonging to the same batch were prepared together, multiplexed and sequenced on a shared HiSeq lane. Per the original workflow: Raw barcoded reads were processed with MIGEC, and single-read molecular identifier groups were discarded before consensus assembly and CDR3 extraction. Clonotype tables were post-analysed with VDJtools, normalizing diversity by down-sampling all datasets to the smallest sample size. Repertoire overlap clustering matched CDR3 amino acid but not nucleotide sequences to correct batch-related cross-sample contamination. The public sequencing data were trimmed at Q25 with fastp and processed into clonotypes with MiXCR by TCRdb, which kept only in-frame beta chains. Rows with a matching CDR3 protein are joined into one entry that keeps the most common DNA and genes. TCRdb, not the authors, supplied the V and J calls. The sample data list about 560,000 distinct CDR3 sequences, and roughly 45% of these were observed just once. The leading ten clones occupy under 2% of the sample.

These data originate in a study of post-analysis software for immune sequencing data (dated by TCRdb to between 2014 and 2017). For context, the study as a whole: Disease courses on record covered relapsing-remitting, secondary progressive and progressive-relapsing multiple sclerosis, though some patients had no subtype annotation. The patient repertoires were compared against 11 previously published healthy control repertoires obtained from donors aged roughly 6 to 25 years. A subset of samples was prepared in parallel using single-end sample barcoding, then pooled and co-amplified after Illumina adapter ligation. What the authors observed across the whole study: Direct clustering with F measure revealed strong co-clustering of samples prepared in the same batch, which led to a batch-effect correction. The control group was slightly older than the multiple sclerosis patient group. Multiple sclerosis patients had significantly lower normalized Chao1 diversity than controls, a result that suggests substantial peripheral T-cell clonal expansion. Patients showed significantly higher frequencies than controls for five TRBV segments, among them TRBV5-6, TRBV5-1 and TRBV20-1.

TCR beta repertoires were profiled from peripheral blood of roughly 13 young patients with multiple sclerosis to demonstrate the VDJtools post-analysis software. The multiple sclerosis patients were children and adolescents between roughly 6 and 16 years of age. Recombination joined TRBV7-2 with TRBJ2-3; the D segment may tentatively be TRBD1 or TRBD2, each giving 5 matched bases. This clonotype originated in a girl aged 10 to 17 with multiple sclerosis. The sample was blood. Read as DNA, the sequence is TGTGCCGGCAGCACCCGGGACGCTAGAGATACGCAGTATTTT. It codes for CAGSTRDARDTQYF.